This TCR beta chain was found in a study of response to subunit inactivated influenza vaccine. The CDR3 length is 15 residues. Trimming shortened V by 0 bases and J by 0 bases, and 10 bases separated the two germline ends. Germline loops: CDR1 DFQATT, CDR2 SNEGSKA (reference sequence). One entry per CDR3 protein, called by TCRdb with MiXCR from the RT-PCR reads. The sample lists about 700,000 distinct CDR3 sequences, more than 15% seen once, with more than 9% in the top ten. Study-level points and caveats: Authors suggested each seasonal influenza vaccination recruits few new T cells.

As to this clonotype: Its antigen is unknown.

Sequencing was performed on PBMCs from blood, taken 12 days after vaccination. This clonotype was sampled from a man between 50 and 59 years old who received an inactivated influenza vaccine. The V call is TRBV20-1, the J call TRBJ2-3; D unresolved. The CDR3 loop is CSARDRILSTDTQYF. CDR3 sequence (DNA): TGCAGTGCTAGAGACAGGATTTTAAGCACAGATACGCAGTATTTT.